This is a list of T cell receptor beta chains from one sample in a study of breast tumors, draining lymph nodes, adjacent tissues. TCRdb redid the calling of the multiplex PCR reads with MiXCR, one entry per CDR3 protein. The table includes approximately 250,000 distinct CDR3 sequences, less than 35% detected once. Source material: axillary lymph node tissue. The receptors derive from a female donor with breast cancer. Some clones in this sample may be carry-over from other donors' samples. Both conserved end residues are part of each CDR3. Each record gives: CDR3 DNA, CDR3 protein, J gene, V gene, clone size, D gene. D genes are given only for firm matches. Not every row has a clone size; where given, it reads once, few, many or a size class.

CDR3nt: TGTGCCAGCAGCTCGCGGCGGGGGGCTGAAGCTTTCTTT
CDR3aa: CASSSRRGAEAFF
j_gene: TRBJ1-1
v_gene: TRBV7-3
abundance: .
d_gene: .

CDR3nt: TGTGCCAGCAGTAGGAGTGGGCGGGGCCCCTACGAGCAGTACTTC
CDR3aa: CASSRSGRGPYEQYF
j_gene: TRBJ2-7
v_gene: TRBV27
abundance: .
d_gene: .

CDR3nt: TGTGCCAGCAGTTTCGGGGACAGGGATCGCTACACCTTC
CDR3aa: CASSFGDRDRYTF
j_gene: TRBJ1-2
v_gene: TRBV28
abundance: .
d_gene: TRBD1

CDR3nt: TGCAGTGCTATATCCCTCCCATTAGGGAATCAGCCCCAGCATTTT
CDR3aa: CSAISLPLGNQPQHF
j_gene: TRBJ1-5
v_gene: TRBV20-1
abundance: many
d_gene: .

CDR3nt: TGTGCCAGCAGCCAAGAGGGGTATAGCAATCAGCCCCAGCATTTT
CDR3aa: CASSQEGYSNQPQHF
j_gene: TRBJ1-5
v_gene: TRBV3-1
abundance: .
d_gene: .

CDR3nt: TGCAGCGTTCGGCCCGGGGACATTCAGTACTTC
CDR3aa: CSVRPGDIQYF
j_gene: TRBJ2-4
v_gene: TRBV29-1
abundance: .
d_gene: .

CDR3nt: TGTGCCACCAGCAGAGACCCCCCGGGGAGTGGGGGCTACTCCGATGAGCAGTTCTTC
CDR3aa: CATSRDPPGSGGYSDEQFF
j_gene: TRBJ2-1
v_gene: TRBV15
abundance: .
d_gene: .

CDR3nt: TGTGCCAGCGACCTTAGCGGAAGCTCCTACAATGAGCAGTTCTTC
CDR3aa: CASDLSGSSYNEQFF
j_gene: TRBJ2-1
v_gene: TRBV27
abundance: .
d_gene: .

CDR3nt: TGCAGTGCTAAGACGGGCGGGAGGCCAAATGAGCAGTTCTTC
CDR3aa: CSAKTGGRPNEQFF
j_gene: TRBJ2-1
v_gene: TRBV20-1
abundance: many
d_gene: TRBD2

CDR3nt: TGTGCCACCAGTGATCCTAAAACGACAGGGGATAATTCACCCCTCCACTTT
CDR3aa: CATSDPKTTGDNSPLHF
j_gene: TRBJ1-6
v_gene: TRBV24-1
abundance: .
d_gene: TRBD1

CDR3nt: TGTGCCAGTGAAACAGGGGAATTTGAGCAGTTCTTC
CDR3aa: CASETGEFEQFF
j_gene: TRBJ2-1
v_gene: TRBV6-6
abundance: many
d_gene: TRBD1

CDR3nt: TGCGCCAGCAGCCAACGGGGAGGGGAGGCAGATACGCAGTATTTT
CDR3aa: CASSQRGGEADTQYF
j_gene: TRBJ2-3
v_gene: TRBV5-1
abundance: many
d_gene: TRBD2

CDR3nt: TGCGCCAGCAGCTTGGGGAGTCAGCGGGGCAACACCGGGGAGCTGTTTTTT
CDR3aa: CASSLGSQRGNTGELFF
j_gene: TRBJ2-2
v_gene: TRBV5-1
abundance: once
d_gene: TRBD2

CDR3nt: TGTGCCAGCAGTTTAGCCGGGGGCGGCAATCAGCCCCAGCATTTT
CDR3aa: CASSLAGGGNQPQHF
j_gene: TRBJ1-5
v_gene: TRBV12-3/TRBV12-4
abundance: many
d_gene: .

CDR3nt: TGTGCCAGAAGTACGGACAGGGTGTACCAGCCCCAGTACTTC
CDR3aa: CARSTDRVYQPQYF
j_gene: TRBJ2-5
v_gene: TRBV19
abundance: .
d_gene: TRBD1

CDR3nt: TGTGCCTGGAGTAGACCATATAGGGAAGGGTACGTCAATCAGCCCCAGCATTTT
CDR3aa: CAWSRPYREGYVNQPQHF
j_gene: TRBJ1-5
v_gene: TRBV30
abundance: few
d_gene: .

CDR3nt: TGTGCCAGCAGCTTAAGGGGAAGCTCTGGAAACACCATATATTTT
CDR3aa: CASSLRGSSGNTIYF
j_gene: TRBJ1-3
v_gene: TRBV5-8
abundance: many
d_gene: .

CDR3nt: TGTGCCAGCAGGAGACCGGGCTCTGAGGAGGAAAAACTGTTTTTT
CDR3aa: CASRRPGSEEEKLFF
j_gene: TRBJ1-4
v_gene: TRBV6-2/TRBV6-3
abundance: many
d_gene: .

CDR3nt: TGTGCCAGCAGCTTAGAGAGTGGCACAGATACGCAGTTCTTC
CDR3aa: CASSLESGTDTQFF
j_gene: TRBJ2-1
v_gene: TRBV11-2
abundance: .
d_gene: .

CDR3nt: TGCAGCGTGGTAGGGCGGGGCGGTACCTACGAGCAGTACTTC
CDR3aa: CSVVGRGGTYEQYF
j_gene: TRBJ2-7
v_gene: TRBV29-1
abundance: many
d_gene: .

CDR3nt: TGTGCCAGCAGCCAAGGGACTAGCGGGGCCTACAATGGGCAGTTCTTC
CDR3aa: CASSQGTSGAYNGQFF
j_gene: TRBJ2-1
v_gene: TRBV2
abundance: .
d_gene: TRBD2

CDR3nt: TGTGCCAGCAGCCCTATGACAGGGGGGCAGTATTTT
CDR3aa: CASSPMTGGQYF
j_gene: TRBJ2-3
v_gene: TRBV7-9
abundance: .
d_gene: TRBD1

CDR3nt: TGTGCCACCAGTGATTTGGCGAGAGGTACGCGGTATTTT
CDR3aa: CATSDLARGTRYF
j_gene: TRBJ2-3
v_gene: TRBV24-1
abundance: .
d_gene: .

CDR3nt: TGTGCCAGCAGTTTATCAGGGGCTATGAATTCACCCCTCCACTTT
CDR3aa: CASSLSGAMNSPLHF
j_gene: TRBJ1-6
v_gene: TRBV28
abundance: many
d_gene: .

CDR3nt: TGTGCCAGCAGTCCAGGGTTGTTTCAGCCCCAGCATTTT
CDR3aa: CASSPGLFQPQHF
j_gene: TRBJ1-5
v_gene: TRBV6-4
abundance: .
d_gene: .

CDR3nt: TGTGCCAGCAGTGAAACGACAGGGGGCAGCAATCAGCCCCAGCATTTT
CDR3aa: CASSETTGGSNQPQHF
j_gene: TRBJ1-5
v_gene: TRBV2
abundance: many
d_gene: TRBD1

CDR3nt: TGTGCCAGTAAACCTGACGGCCCCTACGAGCAGTACTTC
CDR3aa: CASKPDGPYEQYF
j_gene: TRBJ2-7
v_gene: TRBV19
abundance: many
d_gene: .